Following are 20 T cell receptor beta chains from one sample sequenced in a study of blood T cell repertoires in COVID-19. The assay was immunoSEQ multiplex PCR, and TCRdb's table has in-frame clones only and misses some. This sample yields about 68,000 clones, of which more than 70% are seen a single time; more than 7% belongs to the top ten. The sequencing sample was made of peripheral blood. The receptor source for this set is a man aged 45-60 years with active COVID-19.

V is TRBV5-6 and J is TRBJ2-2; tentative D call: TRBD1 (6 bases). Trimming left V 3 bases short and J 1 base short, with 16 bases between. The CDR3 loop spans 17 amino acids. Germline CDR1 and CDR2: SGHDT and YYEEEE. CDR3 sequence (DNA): TGTGCCAGCAGCTCACCTGGGGAGACAGGGAACACCGGGGAGCTGTTTTTT. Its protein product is CASSSPGETGNTGELFF.

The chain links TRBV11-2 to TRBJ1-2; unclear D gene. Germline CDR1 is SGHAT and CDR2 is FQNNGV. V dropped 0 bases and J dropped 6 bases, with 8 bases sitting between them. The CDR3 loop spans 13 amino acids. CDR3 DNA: TGTGCCAGCAGCTTAGAGGTCTACCATGGCTACACCTTC. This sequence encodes CASSLEVYHGYTF.

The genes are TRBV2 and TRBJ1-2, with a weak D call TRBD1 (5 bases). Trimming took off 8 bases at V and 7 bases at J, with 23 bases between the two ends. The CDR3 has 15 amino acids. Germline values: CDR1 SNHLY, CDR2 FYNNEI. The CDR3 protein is CASHPPSRVRSGYTF. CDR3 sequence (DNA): TGTGCCAGCCATCCTCCGTCCAGGGTTAGATCTGGCTACACCTTC.

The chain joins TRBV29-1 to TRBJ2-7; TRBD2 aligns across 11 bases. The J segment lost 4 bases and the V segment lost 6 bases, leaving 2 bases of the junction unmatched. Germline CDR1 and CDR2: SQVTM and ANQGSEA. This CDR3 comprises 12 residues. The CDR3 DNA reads TGCAGCGTAACTAGCGGGGGATACGAGCAGTACTTC. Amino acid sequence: CSVTSGGYEQYF.

For the CDR3, the DNA is TGTGCCAGCAGCCGGAGGGAACAGACTGAAGCTTTCTTT. It translates to CASSRREQTEAFF. The V and J genes are TRBV7-2 and TRBJ1-1; D is uncertain. Germline V gene data show CDR1 as SGHTA and CDR2 as FQGNSA. The CDR3 contains 13 residues. V lost 5 bases, J lost 5 bases, and 12 bases lay in between.

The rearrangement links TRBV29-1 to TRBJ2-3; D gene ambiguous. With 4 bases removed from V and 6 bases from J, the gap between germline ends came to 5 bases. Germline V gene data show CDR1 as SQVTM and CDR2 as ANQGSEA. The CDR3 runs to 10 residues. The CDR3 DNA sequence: TGCAGCGTTGCTACGGATACGCAGTATTTT. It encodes CSVATDTQYF.

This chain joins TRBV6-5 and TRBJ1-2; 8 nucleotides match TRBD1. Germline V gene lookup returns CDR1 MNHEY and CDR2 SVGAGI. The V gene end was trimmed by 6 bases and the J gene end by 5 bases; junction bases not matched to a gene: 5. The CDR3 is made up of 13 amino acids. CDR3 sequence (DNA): TGTGCCAGCAGGGACAGGGAGGTATATGGCTACACCTTC. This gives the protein CASRDREVYGYTF.

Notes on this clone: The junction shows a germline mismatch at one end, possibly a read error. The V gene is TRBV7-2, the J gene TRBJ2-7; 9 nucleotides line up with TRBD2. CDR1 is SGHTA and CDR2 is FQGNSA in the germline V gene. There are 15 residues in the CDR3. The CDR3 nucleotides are TGTGCCAGCAACTTAGGGCTAGCGGGGTCGTACGAGCAGTACTTC. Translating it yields CASNLGLAGSYEQYF.

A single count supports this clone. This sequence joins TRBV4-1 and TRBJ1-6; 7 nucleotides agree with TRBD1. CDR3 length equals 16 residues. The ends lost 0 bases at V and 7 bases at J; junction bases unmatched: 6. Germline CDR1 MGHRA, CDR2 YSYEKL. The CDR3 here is CASSQDSGGRNSPLHF. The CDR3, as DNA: TGCGCCAGCAGCCAAGACTCAGGGGGGAGGAATTCACCCCTCCACTTT.

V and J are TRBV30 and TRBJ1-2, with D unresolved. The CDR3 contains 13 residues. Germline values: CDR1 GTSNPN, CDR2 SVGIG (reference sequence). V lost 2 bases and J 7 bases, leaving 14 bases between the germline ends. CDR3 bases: TGTGCCTGGAGTTCATCGATCACTGGTGGCTACACCTTC. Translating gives CAWSSSITGGYTF.

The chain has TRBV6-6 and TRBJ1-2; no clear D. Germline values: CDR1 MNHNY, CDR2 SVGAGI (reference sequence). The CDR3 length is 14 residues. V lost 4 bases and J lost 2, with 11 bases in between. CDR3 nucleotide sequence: TGTGCCAGCAGTTCGACAAGCTTAAACTATGGCTACACCTTC. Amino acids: CASSSTSLNYGYTF.

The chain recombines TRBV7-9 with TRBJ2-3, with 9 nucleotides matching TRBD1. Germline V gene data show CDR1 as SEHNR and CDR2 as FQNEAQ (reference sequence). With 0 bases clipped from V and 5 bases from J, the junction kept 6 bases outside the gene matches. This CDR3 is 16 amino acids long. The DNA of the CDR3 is TGTGCCAGCAGCTTAGCGCGGGGACAGGGAGTAGATACGCAGTATTTT. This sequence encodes CASSLARGQGVDTQYF.

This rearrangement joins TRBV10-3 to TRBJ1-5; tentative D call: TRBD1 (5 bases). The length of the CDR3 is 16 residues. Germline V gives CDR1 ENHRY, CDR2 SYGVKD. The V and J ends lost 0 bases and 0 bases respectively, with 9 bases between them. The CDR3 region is CAISESQDTSNQPQHF. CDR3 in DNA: TGTGCCATCAGTGAGTCGCAGGACACTAGCAATCAGCCCCAGCATTTT.

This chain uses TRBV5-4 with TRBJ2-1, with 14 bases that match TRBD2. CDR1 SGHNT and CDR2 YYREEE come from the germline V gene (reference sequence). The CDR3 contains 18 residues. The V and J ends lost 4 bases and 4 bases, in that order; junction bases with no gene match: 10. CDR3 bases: TGTGCCAGCAGCCGAGGACTAGCGGGAGGCCCCATTTACAATGAGCAGTTCTTC. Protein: CASSRGLAGGPIYNEQFF.

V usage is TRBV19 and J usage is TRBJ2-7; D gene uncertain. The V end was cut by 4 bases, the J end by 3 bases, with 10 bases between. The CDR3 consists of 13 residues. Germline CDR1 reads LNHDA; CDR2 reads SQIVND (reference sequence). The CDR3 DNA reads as TGTGCCAGTAGTAGACTGCGCGGCTACGAGCAGTACTTC. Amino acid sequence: CASSRLRGYEQYF.

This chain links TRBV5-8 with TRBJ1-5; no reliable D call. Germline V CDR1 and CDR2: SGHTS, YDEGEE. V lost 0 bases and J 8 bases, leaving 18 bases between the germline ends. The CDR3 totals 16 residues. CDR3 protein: CASSLGTGAGREPQHF. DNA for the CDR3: TGTGCCAGCAGCTTGGGAACGGGTGCGGGAAGGGAGCCCCAGCATTTT.

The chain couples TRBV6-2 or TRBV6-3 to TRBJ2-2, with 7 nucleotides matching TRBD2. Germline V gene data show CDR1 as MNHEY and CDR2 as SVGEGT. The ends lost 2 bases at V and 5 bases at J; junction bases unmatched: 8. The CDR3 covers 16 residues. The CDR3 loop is CASSYPAGSTTGELFF. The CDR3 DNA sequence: TGTGCCAGCAGTTACCCAGCGGGATCCACTACCGGGGAGCTGTTTTTT.

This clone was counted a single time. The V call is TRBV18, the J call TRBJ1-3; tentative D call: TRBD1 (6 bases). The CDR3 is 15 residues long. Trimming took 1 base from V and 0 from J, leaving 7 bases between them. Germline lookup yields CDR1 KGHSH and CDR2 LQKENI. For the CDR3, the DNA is TGTGCCAGCTCACCACAACAGGGCTCTGGAAACACCATATATTTT. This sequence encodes CASSPQQGSGNTIYF.

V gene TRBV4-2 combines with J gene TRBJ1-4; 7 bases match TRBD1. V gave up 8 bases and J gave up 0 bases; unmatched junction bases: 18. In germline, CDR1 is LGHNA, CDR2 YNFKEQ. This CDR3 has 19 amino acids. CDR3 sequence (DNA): TGTGCCAGCTTTGGGGCAGGGGGGTTCCCTCTTGCAACTAATGAAAAACTGTTTTTT. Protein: CASFGAGGFPLATNEKLFF.

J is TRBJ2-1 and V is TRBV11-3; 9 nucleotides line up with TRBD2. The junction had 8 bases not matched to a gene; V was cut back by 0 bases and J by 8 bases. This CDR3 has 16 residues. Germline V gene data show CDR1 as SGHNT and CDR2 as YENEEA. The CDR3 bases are TGTGCCAGCAGCTTAGATGGGCGGGGGGGCTTGGATGAGCAGTTCTTC. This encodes CASSLDGRGGLDEQFF.